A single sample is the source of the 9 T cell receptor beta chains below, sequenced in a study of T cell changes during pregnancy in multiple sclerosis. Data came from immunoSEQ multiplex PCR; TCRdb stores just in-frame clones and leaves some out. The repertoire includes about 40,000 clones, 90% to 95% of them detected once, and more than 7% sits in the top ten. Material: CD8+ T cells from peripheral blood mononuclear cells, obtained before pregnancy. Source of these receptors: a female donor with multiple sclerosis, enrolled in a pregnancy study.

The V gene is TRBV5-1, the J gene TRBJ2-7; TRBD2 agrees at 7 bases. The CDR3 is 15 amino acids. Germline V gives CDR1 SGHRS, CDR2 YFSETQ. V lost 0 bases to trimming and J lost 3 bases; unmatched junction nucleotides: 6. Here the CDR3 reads CASSLAPSGRYEQYF. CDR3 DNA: TGCGCCAGCAGCTTGGCCCCTAGCGGTCGCTACGAGCAGTACTTC. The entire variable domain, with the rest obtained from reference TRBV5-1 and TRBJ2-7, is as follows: KAGVTQTPRYLIKTRGQQVTLSCSPISGHRSVSWYQQTPGQGLQFLFEYFSETQRNKGNFPGRFSGRQFSNSRSEMNVSTLELGDSALYLCASSLAPSGRYEQYFGPGTRLTVT.

CDR3 sequence (DNA): TGTGCCAGCAGTCCCTCCGAGGGACAGAACACTGAAGCTTTCTTT. Its translation: CASSPSEGQNTEAFF. The V and J genes are TRBV6-5 and TRBJ1-1; D perhaps matches TRBD1 (6 bases). The CDR3 extends over 15 amino acids. CDR1 MNHEY and CDR2 SVGAGI come from the germline V gene. V was cut by 5 bases and J by 1 base, with 14 bases left in between.

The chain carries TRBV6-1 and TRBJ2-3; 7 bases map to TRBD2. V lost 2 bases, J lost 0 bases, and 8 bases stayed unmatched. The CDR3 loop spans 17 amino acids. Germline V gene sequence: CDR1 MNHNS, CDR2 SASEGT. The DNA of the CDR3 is TGTGCCAGCAGTGAAAGTTCTAGCGGATATAGCACAGATACGCAGTATTTT. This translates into CASSESSSGYSTDTQYF.

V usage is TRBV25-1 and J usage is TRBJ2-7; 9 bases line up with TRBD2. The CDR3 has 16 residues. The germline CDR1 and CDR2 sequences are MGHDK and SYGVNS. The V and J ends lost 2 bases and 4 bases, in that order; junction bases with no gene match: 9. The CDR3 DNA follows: TGTGCCAGCAGTGAAGGTCCTAGCGGGATCGGTTACGAGCAGTACTTC. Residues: CASSEGPSGIGYEQYF.

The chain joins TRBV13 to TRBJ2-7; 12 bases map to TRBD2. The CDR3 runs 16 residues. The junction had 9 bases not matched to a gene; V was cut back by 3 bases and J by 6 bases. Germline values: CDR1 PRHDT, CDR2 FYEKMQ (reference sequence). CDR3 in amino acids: CASSFQTSGSFGEQYF. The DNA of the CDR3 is TGTGCCAGCAGCTTTCAGACTAGCGGGAGCTTCGGCGAGCAGTACTTC.

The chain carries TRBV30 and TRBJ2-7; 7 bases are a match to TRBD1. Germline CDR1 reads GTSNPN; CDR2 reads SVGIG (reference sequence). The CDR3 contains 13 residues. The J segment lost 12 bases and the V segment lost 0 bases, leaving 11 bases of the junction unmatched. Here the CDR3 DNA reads TGTGCCTGGAGTGTACATTCTCAGGGGGAATGGTACTTC. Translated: CAWSVHSQGEWYF.

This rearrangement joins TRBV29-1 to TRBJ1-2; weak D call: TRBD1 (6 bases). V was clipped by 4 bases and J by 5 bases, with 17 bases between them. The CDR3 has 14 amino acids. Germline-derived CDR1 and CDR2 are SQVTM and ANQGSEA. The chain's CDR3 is CSVVWTEKTYGYTF. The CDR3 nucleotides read TGCAGCGTTGTCTGGACAGAAAAAACTTATGGCTACACCTTC.

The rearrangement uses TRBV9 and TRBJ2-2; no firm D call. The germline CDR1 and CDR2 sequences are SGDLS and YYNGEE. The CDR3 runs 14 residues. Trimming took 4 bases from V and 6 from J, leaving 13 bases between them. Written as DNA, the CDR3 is TGTGCCAGCAGCCCGAGAGACCGGGCCGGGGAGCTGTTTTTT. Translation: CASSPRDRAGELFF. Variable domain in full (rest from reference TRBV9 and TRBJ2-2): DSGVTQTPKHLITATGQRVTLRCSPRSGDLSVYWYQQSLDQGLQFLIQYYNGEERAKGNILERFSAQQFPDLHSELNLSSLELGDSALYFCASSPRDRAGELFFGEGSRLTVL.

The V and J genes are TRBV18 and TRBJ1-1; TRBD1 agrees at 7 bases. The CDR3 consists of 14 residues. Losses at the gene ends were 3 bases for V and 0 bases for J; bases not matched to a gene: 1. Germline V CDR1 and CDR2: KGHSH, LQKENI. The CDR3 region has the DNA TGTGCCAGCTCACCGACAGGGATGAACACTGAAGCTTTCTTT. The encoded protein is CASSPTGMNTEAFF.